The 26 T cell receptor beta chains listed next were all sequenced from one sample in a study of blood T cells in healthy people across ages. PCR was performed a second time for roughly 6 to 12 cycles using a sample-barcoded 5' primer and a J-beta primer mix. One entry per CDR3 protein, called by TCRdb with MiXCR from the 5' RACE reads. Of roughly 1.5 million distinct CDR3 sequences in the sample, approximately 42% are singletons; the top ten hold less than 5%. Sequenced input: blood. The receptors stem from a woman aged 18-29 years in good health.

J is TRBJ1-1 and V is TRBV29-1; TRBD1 agrees at 7 bases. Germline CDR1 and CDR2: SQVTM and ANQGSEA. The CDR3 extends over 14 amino acids. J lost 6 bases, V lost 4 bases, and 11 bases had no gene match. The CDR3 loop reads CSVAPLRGAAEAFF. CDR3 nucleotide sequence: TGCAGCGTTGCCCCGCTCAGGGGGGCGGCTGAAGCTTTCTTT.

The chain carries TRBV11-2 and TRBJ2-5; D may correspond to TRBD1 or TRBD2 (5 bases each). In germline, CDR1 is SGHAT, CDR2 FQNNGV. Trimming took off 5 bases at V and 5 bases at J, with 18 bases between the two ends. The CDR3 runs 15 residues. CDR3 sequence reads: CASSSRDRASETQYF. In DNA form, the CDR3 reads TGTGCCAGCAGCAGCCGGGACCGAGCGAGTGAGACCCAGTACTTC. The whole variable domain, remainder taken from reference TRBV11-2 and TRBJ2-5, is EAGVAQSPRYKIIEKRQSVAFWCNPISGHATLYWYQQILGQGPKLLIQFQNNGVVDDSQLPKDRFSAERLKGVDSTLKIQPAKLEDSAVYLCASSSRDRASETQYFGPGTRLLVL.

This clonotype was seen a few times. This chain links TRBV29-1 with TRBJ2-1; the D gene is possibly TRBD1 (6 bases). Trimming cost V 0 bases and J 13 bases, with 22 bases left between them. CDR3 length: 15 residues. CDR1 SQVTM and CDR2 ANQGSEA come from the germline V gene. CDR3 bases: TGCAGCGTTGAAGAGCGTGGACAGTACCTTTACACACAGTTCTTC. The encoded protein is CSVEERGQYLYTQFF.

This clonotype has only a few counts. The V gene is TRBV7-9, the J gene TRBJ1-2; no definite D call. Germline V gives CDR1 SEHNR, CDR2 FQNEAQ (reference sequence). With 5 bases removed from V and 8 bases from J, the gap between germline ends came to 12 bases. The CDR3 is made up of 12 amino acids. The DNA of the CDR3 is TGTGCCAGCAGCCCGAGCTTAGGCGGCTACACCTTC. This gives the protein CASSPSLGGYTF.

This clonotype was seen a handful of times. This chain joins TRBV7-2 and TRBJ1-4, with 8 bases lining up with TRBD1. This CDR3 region has 15 residues. Germline CDR1 SGHTA, CDR2 FQGNSA. V lost 5 bases, J lost 7 bases, and 9 bases stayed unmatched. For the CDR3, the DNA is TGTGCCAGCAGCCCCTCGACAGGGGTTAGTGAAAAACTGTTTTTT. This encodes CASSPSTGVSEKLFF.

This chain joins TRBV20-1 and TRBJ2-1; D is undetermined. V lost 0 bases and J lost 5, with 14 bases in between. Germline CDR1 and CDR2: DFQATT and SNEGSKA (reference sequence). This CDR3 spans 15 amino acids. CDR3 sequence (DNA): TGCAGTGCTAGAGATGGCGCAGAAGGTCACAATGAGCAGTTCTTC. Its protein product is CSARDGAEGHNEQFF.

This clonotype showed up just a few times. V is TRBV20-1 and J is TRBJ2-7; no clear D. Trimming removed 1 base from V and 7 bases from J, with 17 bases in between. The V gene's germline CDR1 is DFQATT and CDR2 SNEGSKA (reference sequence). CDR3 size: 14 residues. The CDR3 DNA is TGCAGTGCTAGAGTTCCCTCCAGGCCTGCGGAGCAGTACTTC. Translating it yields CSARVPSRPAEQYF.

This clonotype was recorded a few times. CDR3 DNA sequence: TGTGCCACCAGCCCCTGGGACAGGGAAAGGGGAAGGTCCTACAATGAGCAGTTCTTC. Its translation is CATSPWDRERGRSYNEQFF. The chain links TRBV15 to TRBJ2-1, with 9 bases fitting TRBD1. The CDR3 length is 19 residues. V was pared by 5 bases and J by 1 base, with 15 bases of the junction left unmatched. Germline CDR1 is LNHNV and CDR2 is YYDKDF (reference sequence).

This clonotype was observed a few times. The chain employs TRBV10-1 and TRBJ2-3; D gene ambiguous. This CDR3 region has 14 residues. V was clipped by 2 bases and J by 2 bases, with 8 bases between them. Germline CDR1 is WNHNN and CDR2 is SYGVQD (reference sequence). The CDR3 sequence: CASSEISSTDTQYF. DNA of the CDR3: TGCGCCAGCAGTGAGATATCATCCACAGATACGCAGTATTTT.

This clonotype was detected only once. This rearrangement joins TRBV4-2 to TRBJ2-1; TRBD2 matches 7 bases. V lost 3 bases and J lost 0; bases outside the gene matches: 5. CDR3 size: 16 residues. Germline CDR1 is LGHNA and CDR2 is YNFKEQ. CDR3 protein: CASSQVGDYSYNEQFF. The CDR3 coding sequence is TGTGCCAGCAGCCAGGTGGGGGACTACTCCTACAATGAGCAGTTCTTC.

The V gene is TRBV20-1, the J gene TRBJ2-7, with D maybe TRBD2 (5 bases). Per the germline V gene, CDR1 is DFQATT and CDR2 is SNEGSKA (reference sequence). V lost 1 base to trimming and J lost 6 bases, with 16 bases between them. The length of the CDR3 is 14 residues. The CDR3 nucleotides read TGCAGTGCTAGAGCGGGTAGCGACGAAACCGAGCAGTACTTC. Translation gives CSARAGSDETEQYF.

In its sample, this clonotype was seen a few times. This chain uses TRBV12-5 with TRBJ2-1; TRBD2 matches 11 bases. V lost 2 bases, J lost 4 bases, and 10 bases stayed unmatched. Germline V gene data show CDR1 as LGHNT and CDR2 as FRNRAP. This CDR3 is 18 amino acids long. Written as DNA, the CDR3 is TGTGCTAGTGGTTTGTTCCCGACTAGCGGGGTCGGGTACAATGAGCAGTTCTTC. Translating gives CASGLFPTSGVGYNEQFF.

V is TRBV4-2 and J is TRBJ1-2, with D possibly matching TRBD1 (5 bases). Germline V CDR1 and CDR2: LGHNA, YNFKEQ. V was trimmed by 3 bases and J by 0 bases, leaving 14 bases between them. The CDR3 sequence is 16 residues long. CDR3 nucleotides: TGTGCCAGCAGCCAGGACAACTCCCCTTCTAACTATGGCTACACCTTC. This encodes CASSQDNSPSNYGYTF.

The chain has TRBV28 and TRBJ2-7, with a tentative D call TRBD1 (5 bases). The CDR3 runs to 12 residues. Germline V gene data show CDR1 as MDHEN and CDR2 as SYDVKM. The CDR3 sequence is CAGSPTDYEQYF. The CDR3 region has the DNA TGTGCTGGCAGTCCGACAGACTACGAGCAGTACTTC.

This chain connects TRBV10-3 to TRBJ1-2; 9 bases match TRBD1. The CDR3 totals 12 residues. The V gene end was trimmed by 10 bases and the J gene end by 6 bases; junction bases not matched to a gene: 6. Per germline, CDR1 ENHRY and CDR2 SYGVKD. This chain's CDR3 is CATVTGGHGYTF. The CDR3 DNA sequence: TGTGCCACCGTTACAGGGGGCCATGGCTACACCTTC.

J is TRBJ1-5 and V is TRBV6-6; D remains unclear. This CDR3 is built from 12 residues. The germline V gene has CDR1 MNHNY and CDR2 SVGAGI (reference sequence). Trimming removed 5 bases from V and 11 bases from J, with 13 bases in between. CDR3 sequence reads: CASSPPGRAQHF. The CDR3 DNA reads TGTGCCAGCAGTCCCCCGGGAAGGGCCCAGCATTTT.

This clonotype was seen a handful of times. The V and J genes are TRBV27 and TRBJ2-1; perhaps TRBD2 as D (5 bases). The CDR3 runs to 11 residues. Germline V gene sequence: CDR1 MNHEY, CDR2 SMNVEV (reference sequence). V shed 8 bases and J shed 9 bases, with 11 bases lying between them. CDR3 protein: CASRSSFEQFF. Written as DNA, the CDR3 is TGTGCCAGCCGGTCTAGCTTTGAGCAGTTCTTC.

In this sample, this clonotype turned up a few times. The chain carries TRBV6-6 and TRBJ1-4; D is uncertain. Germline loops: CDR1 MNHNY, CDR2 SVGAGI (reference sequence). Trimming removed 7 bases at V and 0 bases at J, with 9 bases between. CDR3 length: 14 residues. CDR3 in DNA: TGTGCCAGCAACCTCCAACCAACTAATGAAAAACTGTTTTTT. It specifies CASNLQPTNEKLFF.

The chain is built from TRBV7-2 and TRBJ2-1; 8 bases are shared with TRBD2. Germline CDR1 SGHTA, CDR2 FQGNSA. This CDR3 has 16 residues. With V trimmed by 3 bases and J by 0 bases, 4 bases remained unmatched. CDR3 coding DNA: TGTGCCAGCAGCTTGGCGGGGGGTCACTCCTACAATGAGCAGTTCTTC. Residues: CASSLAGGHSYNEQFF.

With respect to this clonotype: It may be a read error: a sequence one base away is much more abundant. The rearrangement uses TRBV6-5 and TRBJ2-1; 9 bases are shared with TRBD2. The CDR3 is 15 amino acids. Germline CDR1 and CDR2: MNHEY and SVGAGI. The CDR3 spells CAGSRTSGLYNEQFF. The CDR3 DNA is TGTGCCGGCAGCCGTACTAGCGGGCTATACAATGAGCAGTTCTTC.

CDR3 in DNA: TGCAGTGCTAGGGTCCGGACAGGGAGGGATCAGCCCCAGCATTTT. Its protein is CSARVRTGRDQPQHF. The chain carries TRBV20-1 and TRBJ1-5, with TRBD1 matching over 8 bases. CDR3 length: 15 residues. With 3 bases clipped from V and 5 bases from J, the junction kept 9 bases outside the gene matches. Germline CDR1 DFQATT, CDR2 SNEGSKA (reference sequence).

Only a few counts were recorded for this clonotype. The genes are TRBV6-1 and TRBJ2-2; 12 nucleotides line up with TRBD2. There are 18 residues in the CDR3. With 6 bases clipped from V and 5 bases from J, the junction kept 13 bases outside the gene matches. Germline values: CDR1 MNHNS, CDR2 SASEGT. CDR3 sequence reads: CASSDSLAGGLRTGELFF. The CDR3 nucleotides are TGTGCCAGCAGCGACAGCCTAGCGGGGGGGCTTAGGACCGGGGAGCTGTTTTTT.

This clonotype was picked up a small number of times. The V gene is TRBV5-1, the J gene TRBJ2-1; TRBD2 agrees at 15 bases. The ends lost 2 bases at V and 4 bases at J; junction bases unmatched: 10. This CDR3 spans 19 amino acids. Germline values: CDR1 SGHRS, CDR2 YFSETQ. The CDR3 sequence is CASSFEGLAGGSVYNEQFF. In DNA, the CDR3 is TGCGCCAGCAGCTTCGAAGGACTAGCGGGAGGGAGCGTGTACAATGAGCAGTTCTTC.

This clonotype has only a few counts. This chain joins TRBV28 and TRBJ2-7, with D perhaps TRBD2 (6 bases). Germline CDR1 and CDR2: MDHEN and SYDVKM. The CDR3 is made up of 15 amino acids. With 2 bases removed from V and 2 bases from J, the gap between germline ends came to 13 bases. DNA for the CDR3: TGTGCCAGCAGTTTACCCGATAGCGGAACCTACGAGCAGTACTTC. This translates into CASSLPDSGTYEQYF.

The rearrangement uses TRBV29-1 and TRBJ2-3; 9 bases are shared with TRBD1. The junction had 7 bases not matched to a gene; V was cut back by 1 base and J by 2 bases. The germline V gene has CDR1 SQVTM and CDR2 ANQGSEA. The CDR3 sequence is 16 residues long. The CDR3 sequence is CSVEGGTGSNTDTQYF. The CDR3 DNA reads as TGCAGCGTTGAAGGTGGGACAGGGTCAAACACAGATACGCAGTATTTT.

The J gene is TRBJ1-2, the V gene TRBV27; 7 positions agree with TRBD1. Germline CDR1 is MNHEY and CDR2 is SMNVEV (reference sequence). This CDR3 comprises 15 residues. The V gene end was trimmed by 2 bases and the J gene end by 5 bases; junction bases not matched to a gene: 8. DNA of the CDR3: TGTGCCAGCAGTTTAACCGCCGGGACAGCGTATGGCTACACCTTC. Protein: CASSLTAGTAYGYTF.